This T cell receptor beta chain was found in a study of T cell responses to AZD1222 COVID-19 vaccine. This CDR3 region has 15 residues. Trimming stripped 3 bases from V and 8 bases from J, with 16 bases between. Germline V CDR1 and CDR2: MDHEN, SYDVKM. General study points: Two AZD1222 doses significantly raised spike-specific TCR breadth and depth over controls. Repertoires were obtained solely post-peak T cell response.

Data came from immunoSEQ multiplex PCR; TCRdb stores just in-frame clones and leaves some out. The top ten hold over 4% of the sample, which has some 94,000 clones, about 92% seen once. This clone appeared a single time. Its antigen is as yet unknown. Sequencing used peripheral blood, obtained 28 days after the second AZD1222 dose. This TCR came from an adult who received the AZD1222 COVID-19 vaccine. The chain combines TRBV28 with TRBJ1-4; D is unresolved. The CDR3 nucleotides are TGTGCCAGCAGTTTCTCGTCGGCCTCGGGGGAAAAACTGTTTTTT. This sequence encodes CASSFSSASGEKLFF.